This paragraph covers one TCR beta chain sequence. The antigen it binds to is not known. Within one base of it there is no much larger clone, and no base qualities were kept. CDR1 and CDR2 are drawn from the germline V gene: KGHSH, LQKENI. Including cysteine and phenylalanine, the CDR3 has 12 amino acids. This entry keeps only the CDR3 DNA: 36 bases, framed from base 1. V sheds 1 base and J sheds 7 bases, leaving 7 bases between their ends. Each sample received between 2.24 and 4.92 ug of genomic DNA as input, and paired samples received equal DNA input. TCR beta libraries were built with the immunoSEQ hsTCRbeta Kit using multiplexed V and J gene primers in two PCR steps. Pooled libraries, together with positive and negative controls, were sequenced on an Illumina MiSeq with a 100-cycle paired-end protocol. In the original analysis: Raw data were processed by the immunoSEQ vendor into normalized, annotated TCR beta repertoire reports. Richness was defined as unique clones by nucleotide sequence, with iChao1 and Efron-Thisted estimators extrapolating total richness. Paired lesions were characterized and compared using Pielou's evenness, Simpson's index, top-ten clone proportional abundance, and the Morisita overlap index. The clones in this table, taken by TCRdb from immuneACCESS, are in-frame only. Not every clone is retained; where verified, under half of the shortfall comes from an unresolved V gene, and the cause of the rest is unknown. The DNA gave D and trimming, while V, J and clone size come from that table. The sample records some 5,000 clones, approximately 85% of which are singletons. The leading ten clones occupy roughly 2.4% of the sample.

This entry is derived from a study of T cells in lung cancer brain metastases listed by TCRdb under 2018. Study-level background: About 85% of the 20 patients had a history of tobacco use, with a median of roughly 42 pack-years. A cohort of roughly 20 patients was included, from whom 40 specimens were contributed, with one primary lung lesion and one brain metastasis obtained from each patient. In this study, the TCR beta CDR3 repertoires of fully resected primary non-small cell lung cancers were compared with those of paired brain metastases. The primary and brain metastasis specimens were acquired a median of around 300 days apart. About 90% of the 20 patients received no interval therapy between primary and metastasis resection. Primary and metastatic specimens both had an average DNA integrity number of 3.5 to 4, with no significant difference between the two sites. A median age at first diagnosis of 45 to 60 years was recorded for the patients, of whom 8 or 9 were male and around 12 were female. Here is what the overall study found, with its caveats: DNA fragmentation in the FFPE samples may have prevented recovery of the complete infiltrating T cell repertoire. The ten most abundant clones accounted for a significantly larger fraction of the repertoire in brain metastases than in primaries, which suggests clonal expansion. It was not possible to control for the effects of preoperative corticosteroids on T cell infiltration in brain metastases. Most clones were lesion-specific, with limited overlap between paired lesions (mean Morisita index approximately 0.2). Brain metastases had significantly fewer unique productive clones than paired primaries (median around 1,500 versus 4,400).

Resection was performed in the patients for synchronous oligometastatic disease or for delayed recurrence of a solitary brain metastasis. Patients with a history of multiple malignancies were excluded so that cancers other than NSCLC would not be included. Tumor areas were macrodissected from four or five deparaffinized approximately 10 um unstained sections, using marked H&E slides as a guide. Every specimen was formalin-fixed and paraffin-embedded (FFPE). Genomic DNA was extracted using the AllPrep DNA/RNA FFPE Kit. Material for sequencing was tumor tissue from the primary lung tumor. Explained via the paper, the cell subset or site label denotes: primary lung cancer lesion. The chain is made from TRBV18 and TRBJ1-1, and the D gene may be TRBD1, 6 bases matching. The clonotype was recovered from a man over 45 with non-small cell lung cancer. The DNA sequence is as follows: TGTGCCAGCTCACCACTGGGACATGAAGCTTTCTTT. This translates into CASSPLGHEAFF.